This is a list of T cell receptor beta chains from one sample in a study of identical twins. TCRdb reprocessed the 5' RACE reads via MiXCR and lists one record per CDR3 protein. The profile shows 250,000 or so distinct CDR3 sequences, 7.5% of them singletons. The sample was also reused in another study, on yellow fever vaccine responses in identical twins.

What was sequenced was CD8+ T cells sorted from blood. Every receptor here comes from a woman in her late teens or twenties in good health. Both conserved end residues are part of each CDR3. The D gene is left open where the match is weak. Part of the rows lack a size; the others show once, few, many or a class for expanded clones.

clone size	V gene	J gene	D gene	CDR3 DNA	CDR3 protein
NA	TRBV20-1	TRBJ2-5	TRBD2	TGCAGTGCTAGAGATGCGGCGGGGGGGCCCCAAGAGACCCAGTACTTC	CSARDAAGGPQETQYF
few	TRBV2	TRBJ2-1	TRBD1	TGTGCCAGCCCTTCAGGGCGGGACAGGGGATACAATGAGCAGTTCTTC	CASPSGRDRGYNEQFF
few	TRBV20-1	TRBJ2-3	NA	TGCAGTGCTAGGGAACCCGAGGGGGGAGAAACCACAGATACGCAGTATTTT	CSAREPEGGETTDTQYF
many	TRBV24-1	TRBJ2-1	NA	TGTGCCACCAGTGATTTAGGGGGACACCTGATATTC	CATSDLGGHLIF
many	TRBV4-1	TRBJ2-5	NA	TGCGCCAGCAGCCAAGATCAGGGTCTAAAGACCCAGTACTTC	CASSQDQGLKTQYF
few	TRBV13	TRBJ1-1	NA	TGTGCCAGCAGGGATCTGGGGGGCGCGAACACTGAAGCTTTCTTT	CASRDLGGANTEAFF
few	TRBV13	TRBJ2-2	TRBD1	TGTGCCAGCAGCACACGACAGGGCGGTCCACCCGGGGAGCTGTTTTTT	CASSTRQGGPPGELFF
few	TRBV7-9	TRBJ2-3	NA	TGTGCCAGCAGCTTAGTCGGTGACAGGTCAGATACGCAGTATTTT	CASSLVGDRSDTQYF
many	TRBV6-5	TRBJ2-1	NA	TGTGCCAGCAGTTACTCGGCAGGGGTAGACGATGAGCAGTTCTTC	CASSYSAGVDDEQFF
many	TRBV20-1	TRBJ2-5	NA	TGCAGTGCTAGAGATAGGGGAGAAGGGGGGGAGACCCAGTACTTC	CSARDRGEGGETQYF
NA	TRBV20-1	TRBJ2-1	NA	TGCAGTGCTAGAGATTTCAAGGACTCAGACAATGAGCAGTTCTTC	CSARDFKDSDNEQFF
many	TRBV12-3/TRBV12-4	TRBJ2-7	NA	TGTGCCAGCAGCCCTACAAGCTACGAGCAGTACTTC	CASSPTSYEQYF
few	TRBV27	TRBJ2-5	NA	TGTGCCAGCAGTTTAGAGGGGGAAGGGGAGACCCAGTACTTC	CASSLEGEGETQYF
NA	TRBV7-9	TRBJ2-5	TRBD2	TGTGCCAGCAGCTCGGGGACTAGCGGAGAACAAGAGACCCAGTACTTC	CASSSGTSGEQETQYF
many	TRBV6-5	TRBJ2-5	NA	TGTGCCAGCAGTTACTTGGGTTATGCGGAGACCCAGTACTTC	CASSYLGYAETQYF
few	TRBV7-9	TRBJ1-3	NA	TGTGCCAGCAAGGGCATCCGGAGGGACACCATATATTTT	CASKGIRRDTIYF
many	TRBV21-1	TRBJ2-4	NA	TGTGCCAGCAGCAATGAAGGACTAGCGGGAGGGTCCCGACTAGCCAAAAACATTCAGTACTTC	CASSNEGLAGGSRLAKNIQYF
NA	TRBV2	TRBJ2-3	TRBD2	TGTGCCAGCAGTGAAAGAGGACTAGCGGGGAGCACAGATACGCAGTATTTT	CASSERGLAGSTDTQYF
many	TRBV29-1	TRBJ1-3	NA	TGCAGCGTTGATGGGGGTTCTGGAAACACCATATATTTT	CSVDGGSGNTIYF
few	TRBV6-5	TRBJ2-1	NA	TGTGCCAGCAGTTACCAAGACAGTCCCTACAATGAGCAGTTCTTC	CASSYQDSPYNEQFF
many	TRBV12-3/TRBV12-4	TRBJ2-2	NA	TGTGCCAGCAGTTTAGGGGAGGTCGGGGAGCTGTTTTTT	CASSLGEVGELFF
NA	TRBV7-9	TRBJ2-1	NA	TGTGCCAGCAGCTTAGCGCTAGTCTCTCAGTTCTTC	CASSLALVSQFF
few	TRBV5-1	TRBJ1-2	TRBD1	TGCGCCAGCAGCCCCGGGACAGGGGGCGATAACTATGGCTACACCTTC	CASSPGTGGDNYGYTF
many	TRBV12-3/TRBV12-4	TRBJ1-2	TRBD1	TGTGCCAGCAGTTTAGCCCGGACAGGGTATGGCTACACCTTC	CASSLARTGYGYTF
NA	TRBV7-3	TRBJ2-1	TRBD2	TGTGCCAGCAGCTTATGGTCTAGCGGGACTGCCTACAATGAGCAGTTCTTC	CASSLWSSGTAYNEQFF
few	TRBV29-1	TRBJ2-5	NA	TGCAGCGCGACCGGGCGCGGAGAGACCCAGTACTTC	CSATGRGETQYF
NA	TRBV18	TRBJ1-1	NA	TGTGCCAGCTCACAGACGGACATGAACACTGAAGCTTTCTTT	CASSQTDMNTEAFF
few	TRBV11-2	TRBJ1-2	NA	TGTGCCAGCAGCTTATCAGGGGCCACGGTTGGCTACACCTTC	CASSLSGATVGYTF
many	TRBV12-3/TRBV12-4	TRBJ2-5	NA	TGTGCCAGCAGTTTCATCAGGGTGGAGACCCAGTACTTC	CASSFIRVETQYF
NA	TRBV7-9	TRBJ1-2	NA	TGTGCCAGCACCCAGACAGGCCACTATGGCTACACCTTC	CASTQTGHYGYTF
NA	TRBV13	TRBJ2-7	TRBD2	TGTGCCAGCAGCGCGACTAGCGGGAGAACCTACGAGCAGTACTTC	CASSATSGRTYEQYF
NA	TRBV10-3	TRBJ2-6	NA	TGTGCCATCAGTGAGTCGACGGACTCTGGGGCCAACGTCCTGACTTTC	CAISESTDSGANVLTF
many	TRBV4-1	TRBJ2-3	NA	TGCGCCAGCAGCCAGACGGAGGGCCCTAGCACAGATACGCAGTATTTT	CASSQTEGPSTDTQYF
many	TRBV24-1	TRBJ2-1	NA	TGTGCCACCAGTGACCCCGATGTGAGCTCCTACAATGAGCAGTTCTTC	CATSDPDVSSYNEQFF
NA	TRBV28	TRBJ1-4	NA	TGTGCCAGCACTCAACTGATGGCTAATGAAAAACTGTTTTTT	CASTQLMANEKLFF
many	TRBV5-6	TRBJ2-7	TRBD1	TGTGCCAGCAACCGGGACAGGGCTTCCCACGAGCAGTACTTC	CASNRDRASHEQYF
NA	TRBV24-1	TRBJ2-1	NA	TGTGCCACCAGTGATTTAGGTAGTTTCTCCTACAATGAGCAGTTCTTC	CATSDLGSFSYNEQFF
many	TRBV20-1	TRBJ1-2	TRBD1	TGCAGTGCTAGAGACGACAGGGAGGATGGCTACACCTTC	CSARDDREDGYTF
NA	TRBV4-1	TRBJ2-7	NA	TGCGCCAGCAGCCAAGTGTCCGGGAGTGGGTACGAGCAGTACTTC	CASSQVSGSGYEQYF